This TCR beta chain was sequenced during a study of shared clonotypes between healthy human individuals. Findings and caveats of the study: Among donors, sharing of clonotypes was expected to be affected by sequencing depth.

As regards this clone: Antigen unknown.

The CDR3 contains 15 residues. CDR1 and CDR2 (germline): SGHVS, FQNEAQ. J was trimmed by 7 bases and V by 2 bases; bases with no gene match: 4. All of the donors resided in Nashville, Tennessee, and each was a Caucasian adult. CD4+ cells were split into CD45RA+ naive and CD45RA-negative memory subsets. Replicate PCRs for sorted subsets used 200 ng DNA; this equaled about 30,000 T cell genomes. The repertoire was sequenced with immunoSEQ multiplex PCR; TCRdb's copy has only in-frame clones and lacks some. The table has a few hundred thousand clones, around 97% seen once. Input material: naive CD4+ T cells sorted from blood. Documented subset: CD45RA+ positively selected. The TCR sequence derives from a woman in her 30s in good health. The chain joins TRBV7-8 to TRBJ2-2, with 10 bases aligning to TRBD2. CDR3 sequence reads: CASSLQREGVGELFF. CDR3 nucleotides: TGTGCCAGCAGCTTACAGCGGGAGGGCGTCGGGGAGCTGTTTTTT. The whole variable domain, filled in from reference TRBV7-8 and TRBJ2-2, reads GAGVSQSPRYKVAKRGQDVALRCDPISGHVSLFWYQQALGQGPEFLTYFQNEAQLDKSGLPSDRFFAERPEGSVSTLKIQRTQQEDSAVYLCASSLQREGVGELFFGEGSRLTVL.